Listed here are 23 T cell receptor beta chains from one sample, sequenced in a study of neurological immune-mediated disorders. TCRdb passed the 5' RACE reads through MiXCR, listing each CDR3 protein once. The repertoire includes tens of thousands of distinct CDR3 sequences, under 4.5% of them detected once, and roughly 2.9% sits in the top ten. The sample was PBMCs. These receptors all come from a woman aged 45 to 65 with multiple sclerosis.

This clonotype was seen ten or more times. This chain joins TRBV20-1 and TRBJ1-6; 10 nucleotides agree with TRBD1. V shed 0 bases, J shed 9 bases, and the junction held 2 bases outside the gene matches. Germline V gene sequence: CDR1 DFQATT, CDR2 SNEGSKA (reference sequence). The CDR3 totals 14 residues. CDR3 loop: CSAREGQGRSPLHF. The CDR3 DNA is TGCAGTGCTAGAGAGGGACAGGGGCGTTCACCCCTCCACTTT.

This clonotype showed up many times. The rearrangement joins TRBV7-3 to TRBJ1-2; 10 bases are shared with TRBD1. The CDR3 length is 14 residues. Losses at the gene ends were 5 bases for V and 7 bases for J; bases not matched to a gene: 7. CDR1 and CDR2 from the germline V gene are SGHTA and FQGTGA. CDR3 in amino acids: CASSMGTGDPGYTF. In DNA, the CDR3 is TGTGCCAGCAGCATGGGGACAGGGGACCCTGGCTACACCTTC.

There are many counts of this clonotype. The chain links TRBV2 to TRBJ2-2; no definite D call. The CDR3 covers 13 residues. Trimming pared 4 bases from V and 1 base from J, leaving 4 bases between. The germline gives CDR1 SNHLY, CDR2 FYNNEI. In DNA form, the CDR3 reads TGTGCCAGCAGTGCCAGGAACACCGGGGAGCTGTTTTTT. Its protein product is CASSARNTGELFF.

This clonotype has at least ten counts. The chain recombines TRBV24-1 with TRBJ2-2; no definite D call. V dropped 7 bases and J dropped 1 base, with 9 bases sitting between them. CDR3 length: 14 amino acids. The germline CDR1 and CDR2 sequences are KGHDR and SFDVKD. CDR3 residues: CATSKELNTGELFF. In nucleotides, the CDR3 is TGTGCCACCAGCAAGGAGTTGAACACCGGGGAGCTGTTTTTT.

This clonotype was counted many times. The chain uses TRBV3-1 and TRBJ1-5; 7 nucleotides line up with TRBD1. This CDR3 has 14 amino acids. V gave up 6 bases and J gave up 7 bases; unmatched junction bases: 9. CDR1 and CDR2 from the germline V gene are LGHDT and YNNKEL (reference sequence). The CDR3 sequence: CASSQTGAGQPQHF. DNA for the CDR3: TGTGCCAGCAGTCAAACAGGGGCCGGCCAGCCCCAGCATTTT.

This clonotype was recorded at least ten times. The chain links TRBV5-1 to TRBJ1-4; 7 bases fit TRBD1. This CDR3 is 15 amino acids long. Germline V lookup: CDR1 SGHRS, CDR2 YFSETQ. V was pared by 4 bases and J by 8 bases, with 11 bases of the junction left unmatched. This chain's CDR3 is CASSTDRVSEEKLFF. The CDR3 region has the DNA TGCGCCAGCAGCACTGACAGGGTATCCGAGGAAAAACTGTTTTTT.

In this sample, this clonotype turned up many times. The CDR3 region has the DNA TGCGCCAGCAGCTTGGGGACAGTCATGAACACTGAAGCTTTCTTT. It is translated as CASSLGTVMNTEAFF. This chain uses TRBV5-1 with TRBJ1-1, with D maybe TRBD1 (6 bases). The length of the CDR3 is 15 residues. Germline CDR1 is SGHRS and CDR2 is YFSETQ. V lost 0 bases to trimming and J lost 0 bases, with 9 bases between them.

This clonotype was counted at least ten times. The chain is built from TRBV7-2 and TRBJ2-1; either TRBD1 or TRBD2 may fit D (5 bases each). Germline-derived CDR1 and CDR2 are SGHTA and FQGNSA. V gave up 5 bases and J gave up 1 base, with 12 bases separating them. The length of the CDR3 is 15 residues. For the CDR3, the DNA is TGTGCCAGCAGCCCGACGGGGCGGTCCTACAATGAGCAGTTCTTC. Its protein product is CASSPTGRSYNEQFF.

The chain couples TRBV5-1 to TRBJ2-7; TRBD1 is a possible D gene (5 bases). The V gene's germline CDR1 is SGHRS and CDR2 YFSETQ. The CDR3 has 14 residues. V lost 4 bases and J lost 1, with 12 bases in between. The CDR3 reads CASSQDTTSYEQYF. CDR3 DNA: TGCGCCAGCAGCCAGGACACAACGTCCTACGAGCAGTACTTC.

This clonotype was seen at least ten times. The chain joins TRBV7-9 to TRBJ1-1, with 8 nucleotides matching TRBD1. CDR1 and CDR2 (germline): SEHNR, FQNEAQ (reference sequence). The CDR3 runs to 15 residues. The V segment lost 8 bases and the J segment 0 bases; nucleotides outside the gene matches: 8. The CDR3, as DNA: TGTGCCAGCGGACACGGGACAGGCCTGAACACTGAAGCTTTCTTT. It yields the protein CASGHGTGLNTEAFF. Using reference TRBV7-9 and TRBJ1-1 for the parts outside the CDR3, the full variable domain is DTGVSQNPRHKITKRGQNVTFRCDPISEHNRLYWYRQTLGQGPEFLTYFQNEAQLEKSRLLSDRFSAERPKGSFSTLEIQRTEQGDSAMYLCASGHGTGLNTEAFFGQGTRLTVV.

This clonotype was found many times. The chain combines TRBV5-1 with TRBJ1-4; possible D gene TRBD1, 5 bases. The CDR3 has 15 residues. Trimming cost V 5 bases and J 0 bases, with 11 bases left between them. CDR1 SGHRS and CDR2 YFSETQ come from the germline V gene. In nucleotides, the CDR3 is TGCGCCAGCAGTTTGCAGGGAGCAACTAATGAAAAACTGTTTTTT. Translating it yields CASSLQGATNEKLFF.

This clonotype was recorded many times. CDR3: CASSLGGVHEAFF. The DNA for the CDR3 is TGTGCCAGCAGCTTAGGGGGGGTTCACGAAGCTTTCTTT. The chain recombines TRBV7-9 with TRBJ1-1, with D possibly being TRBD1 (5 bases). The V gene lost 1 base and the J gene lost 8 bases, with 11 bases spanning the gap. The CDR3 contains 13 residues. The V gene's germline CDR1 is SEHNR and CDR2 FQNEAQ (reference sequence). Filled out from reference TRBV7-9 and TRBJ1-1, the complete variable domain reads DTGVSQNPRHKITKRGQNVTFRCDPISEHNRLYWYRQTLGQGPEFLTYFQNEAQLEKSRLLSDRFSAERPKGSFSTLEIQRTEQGDSAMYLCASSLGGVHEAFFGQGTRLTVV.

This clonotype was seen many times. This chain joins TRBV5-1 and TRBJ2-7, with a possible D match to TRBD1 (6 bases). CDR1 is SGHRS, CDR2 YFSETQ, per germline. There are 14 residues in the CDR3. V was clipped by 6 bases and J by 4 bases, with 17 bases between them. The CDR3 sequence is CASTPERTEYEQYF. The CDR3 DNA is TGCGCCAGCACCCCCGAAAGGACAGAGTACGAGCAGTACTTC.

Ten or more counts support this clonotype. The chain combines TRBV7-2 with TRBJ2-3, with 7 bases matching TRBD2. Germline CDR1 reads SGHTA; CDR2 reads FQGNSA. V shed 2 bases, J shed 2 bases, and the junction held 4 bases outside the gene matches. The CDR3 consists of 15 residues. CDR3 nucleotides: TGTGCCAGCAGCTTACTCCGGGGGGTCACAGATACGCAGTATTTT. It is translated as CASSLLRGVTDTQYF. Full variable domain (rest looked up from reference TRBV7-2 and TRBJ2-3): GAGVSQSPSNKVTEKGKDVELRCDPISGHTALYWYRQSLGQGLEFLIYFQGNSAPDKSGLPSDRFSAERTGGSVSTLTIQRTQQEDSAVYLCASSLLRGVTDTQYFGPGTRLTVL.

This clonotype occurred many times. This chain joins TRBV3-1 and TRBJ1-6; D is undetermined. Germline V gives CDR1 LGHDT, CDR2 YNNKEL (reference sequence). V was shortened by 0 bases and J by 7 bases, with 7 bases between the two germline ends. This CDR3 has 14 residues. The CDR3 loop reads CASSQEGPNSPLHF. CDR3 nucleotide sequence: TGTGCCAGCAGCCAAGAAGGTCCAAATTCACCCCTCCACTTT.

Many counts were recorded for this clonotype. The CDR3 bases are TGCGCCAGCAGTCAAAAGGGGCAAGAGACCCAGTACTTC. Its translation is CASSQKGQETQYF. V and J are TRBV5-1 and TRBJ2-5; tentatively, D is TRBD1 (5 bases). V lost 5 bases and J lost 2, with 10 bases in between. The germline V gene has CDR1 SGHRS and CDR2 YFSETQ. CDR3 size: 13 residues. Full variable domain (rest looked up from reference TRBV5-1 and TRBJ2-5): KAGVTQTPRYLIKTRGQQVTLSCSPISGHRSVSWYQQTPGQGLQFLFEYFSETQRNKGNFPGRFSGRQFSNSRSEMNVSTLELGDSALYLCASSQKGQETQYFGPGTRLLVL.

This clonotype was picked up many times. The rearrangement links TRBV12-3 or TRBV12-4 to TRBJ2-7, with TRBD1 as a possible D gene (6 bases). This CDR3 is 14 amino acids long. Trimming pared 7 bases from V and 7 bases from J, leaving 20 bases between. CDR3 residues: CASNAPNRAGEQYF. CDR3 DNA sequence: TGTGCCAGCAATGCCCCTAACAGGGCTGGAGAGCAGTACTTC.

This clonotype was observed a handful of times. The genes are TRBV4-3 and TRBJ1-5; TRBD1 is a possible D gene (6 bases). Germline lookup yields CDR1 LGHNA and CDR2 YSLEER. V lost 4 bases and J 2 bases, leaving 15 bases between the germline ends. This CDR3 is 16 amino acids long. CDR3 nucleotides: TGCGCCAGCAGCCTGACGACGGGGGCCGGCAATCAGCCCCAGCATTTT. This encodes CASSLTTGAGNQPQHF.

This clonotype was found many times. The chain combines TRBV7-9 with TRBJ2-7, with D possibly being TRBD1 (5 bases). The CDR3 is made up of 14 amino acids. Germline CDR1 and CDR2: SEHNR and FQNEAQ (reference sequence). V was pared by 2 bases and J by 3 bases, with 11 bases between. The CDR3 region is CASSLTGLRYEQYF. The DNA for the CDR3 is TGTGCCAGCAGCTTAACAGGTCTCCGCTACGAGCAGTACTTC.

This clonotype was recorded many times. The chain employs TRBV28 and TRBJ2-3, with 12 nucleotides matching TRBD1. The ends lost 7 bases at V and 2 bases at J; junction bases unmatched: 19. CDR1 and CDR2 (germline): MDHEN, SYDVKM. This CDR3 is 20 amino acids long. For the CDR3, the DNA is TGTGCCAGCAACTTCGATGCCCGGGACAGGGGGCTGCAAGACACAGATACGCAGTATTTT. Its protein is CASNFDARDRGLQDTDTQYF. Full variable domain (remainder filled in from reference TRBV28 and TRBJ2-3): DVKVTQSSRYLVKRTGEKVFLECVQDMDHENMFWYRQDPGLGLRLIYFSYDVKMKEKGDIPEGYSVSREKKERFSLILESASTNQTSMYLCASNFDARDRGLQDTDTQYFGPGTRLTVL.

This clonotype was recorded many times. The rearrangement joins TRBV10-3 to TRBJ1-6; D gene unclear. This CDR3 is 11 amino acids long. Germline CDR1 is ENHRY and CDR2 is SYGVKD. V was trimmed by 9 bases and J by 8 bases, leaving 8 bases between them. CDR3 loop: CAIRRDSPLHF. CDR3 DNA sequence: TGTGCCATACGGCGGGATTCACCCCTCCACTTT.

This clonotype was seen at least ten times. This chain joins TRBV5-1 and TRBJ1-2; TRBD1 is a possible D gene (5 bases). CDR3 size: 14 residues. V was shortened by 5 bases and J by 4 bases, with 15 bases between the two germline ends. The V gene's germline CDR1 is SGHRS and CDR2 YFSETQ. CDR3 nucleotide sequence: TGCGCCAGCAGTCCCGGGACTCCCGGCTATGGCTACACCTTC. Translated, it gives CASSPGTPGYGYTF.

This clonotype was counted ten times or more. This chain links TRBV6-4 with TRBJ2-3; D is uncertain. Germline V gene sequence: CDR1 MRHNA, CDR2 SNTAGT. CDR3 length: 13 amino acids. The V and J ends lost 3 bases and 0 bases respectively, with 4 bases between them. CDR3 region: CASSEQSTDTQYF. The CDR3 nucleotides read TGTGCCAGCAGTGAACAGAGCACAGATACGCAGTATTTT.